This record looks at one T cell receptor beta chain sequence and its context. Its antigen is undetermined. Clones were sequenced by immunoSEQ multiplex PCR, and TCRdb holds only the in-frame ones, with some missing. The profile shows 90,000 or so clones, roughly 86% of them singletons. This record comes from a study of T cells in localized non-small cell lung cancer. Study-level results: A median around 57 of the top 100 tumor clones appeared in adjacent lung. Analysis by sequencing included only one tumor region, so heterogeneity remains possible.

The ends were cut back, 1 base at V and 9 bases at J, with 10 bases in the middle. The CDR3 runs 14 residues. In germline, CDR1 is LNHDA, CDR2 SQIVND (reference sequence). The chain couples TRBV19 to TRBJ1-6; D might be TRBD1 (6 bases). The starting material was peripheral blood, obtained before any cancer treatment. The source is a man aged 35 to 69 with stage I squamous cell lung carcinoma. CDR3 residues: CASSIGQESSPLHF. CDR3 sequence (DNA): TGTGCCAGTAGTATAGGACAGGAAAGTTCACCCCTCCACTTT.